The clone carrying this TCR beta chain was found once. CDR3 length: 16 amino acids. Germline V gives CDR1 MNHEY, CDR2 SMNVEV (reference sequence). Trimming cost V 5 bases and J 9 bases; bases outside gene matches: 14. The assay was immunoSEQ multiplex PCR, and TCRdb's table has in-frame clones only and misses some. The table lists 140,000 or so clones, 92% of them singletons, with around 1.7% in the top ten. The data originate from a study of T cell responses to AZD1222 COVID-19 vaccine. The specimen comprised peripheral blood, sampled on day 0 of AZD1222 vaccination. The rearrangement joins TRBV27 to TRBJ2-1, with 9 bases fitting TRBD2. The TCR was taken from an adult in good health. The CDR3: CASSPLIAGVYSEQFF. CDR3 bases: TGTGCCAGCAGTCCTTTAATAGCGGGAGTTTATAGTGAGCAGTTCTTC.